The next 17 T cell receptor beta chains were all read from a single sample in a study of blood T cell repertoires in COVID-19 (dated by TCRdb to about 2020). The method was the immunoSEQ multiplex PCR assay. As stored in TCRdb, this immuneACCESS dataset retains in-frame rearrangements with V and J assigned. A fraction of the clones does not appear; measured against another copy, unresolved V genes explain less than half of the discrepancy, and the remainder lacks a known reason. In this sample the table shows 65,000 to 90,000 clones, 85% to 90% of which occur a single time. The ten largest clonotypes hold 20% to 25% of the sample. The material sequenced was peripheral blood. Receptor source: a woman older than 75 in a cohort sampled during active or convalescent COVID-19.

The chain carries TRBV5-1 and TRBJ1-2, with D possibly TRBD1 on 6 matching bases. The CDR3 runs to 14 residues. Germline V gene data show CDR1 as SGHRS and CDR2 as YFSETQ. V lost 4 bases, J lost 14 bases, and 24 bases lay in between. In DNA, the CDR3 is TGCGCCAGCAGCACCACCGACAGGAGTAAGGGTGATACCTTC. Amino acids: CASSTTDRSKGDTF.

The gene calls are TRBV30 and TRBJ1-1; D remains unclear. V lost 3 bases and J 1 base, leaving 6 bases between the germline ends. The germline V gene has CDR1 GTSNPN and CDR2 SVGIG (reference sequence). The CDR3 extends over 12 amino acids. The CDR3 reads CAWRAENTEAFF. The CDR3 nucleotides read TGTGCCTGGAGGGCAGAGAACACTGAAGCTTTCTTT. Together with reference TRBV30 and TRBJ1-1, the CDR3 gives the full variable domain: SQTIHQWPATLVQPVGSPLSLECTVEGTSNPNLYWYRQAAGRGLQLLFYSVGIGQISSEVPQNLSASRPQDRQFILSSKKLLLSDSGFYLCAWRAENTEAFFGQGTRLTVV.

The chain has TRBV5-4 and TRBJ2-7, with TRBD2 as a possible D gene (5 bases). The CDR3 loop spans 15 amino acids. Trimming pared 0 bases from V and 2 bases from J, leaving 12 bases between. Germline V gives CDR1 SGHNT, CDR2 YYREEE (reference sequence). DNA for the CDR3: TGTGCCAGCAGCTTGGATCTAGCACGCACCTACGAGCAGTACGTC. As protein: CASSLDLARTYEQYV.

The rearrangement uses TRBV15 and TRBJ1-2, with 8 bases lining up with TRBD1. Germline V gene sequence: CDR1 LNHNV, CDR2 YYDKDF (reference sequence). This CDR3 spans 15 amino acids. Germline trimming cut 1 base from V and 2 bases from J; bases unmatched to any gene: 3. DNA of the CDR3: TGTGCCACCAGCAGAGCCAGACAGGGGAACTATGGCTACACCTTC. Residues: CATSRARQGNYGYTF.

This clone was observed a few times. The chain combines TRBV4-1 with TRBJ1-5, with TRBD1 matching 8 bases. Unmatched junction bases numbered 13, after V lost 3 bases and J lost 3 bases. Germline V gene lookup returns CDR1 MGHRA and CDR2 YSYEKL. This CDR3 is built from 18 residues. This CDR3 is CASSQETYETGVNQPQHF. CDR3 sequence (DNA): TGCGCCAGCAGCCAGGAAACATACGAGACAGGGGTCAATCAGCCCCAGCATTTT.

The V gene is TRBV5-1, the J gene TRBJ2-3, with D unresolved. Germline V gene sequence: CDR1 SGHRS, CDR2 YFSETQ. Trimming pared 0 bases from V and 5 bases from J, leaving 7 bases between. The CDR3 is made up of 13 amino acids. In DNA, the CDR3 is TGCGCCAGCAGCTTGGCCCCGGGAGATACGCAGTATTTT. It translates to CASSLAPGDTQYF.

The rearrangement joins TRBV9 to TRBJ2-3; TRBD2 agrees at 9 bases. This CDR3 is 15 amino acids long. The V gene end was trimmed by 3 bases and the J gene end by 2 bases; junction bases not matched to a gene: 4. In germline, CDR1 is SGDLS, CDR2 YYNGEE. The CDR3 DNA reads as TGTGCCAGCAGCGCGACTAGCGGAACCACAGATACGCAGTATTTT. The encoded protein is CASSATSGTTDTQYF.

V and J are TRBV7-5 and TRBJ1-2. TRBV7-5 is shown as a pseudogene. The CDR3 consists of 14 residues. The CDR3 DNA reads as TGTGCCAGCGGAGGGGAGTTAGCTAACTATGGCTACACCTTC. Its translation: CASGGELANYGYTF.

This chain uses TRBV7-9 with TRBJ2-7; 9 bases fit TRBD1. Germline V gene data show CDR1 as SEHNR and CDR2 as FQNEAQ (reference sequence). This CDR3 spans 13 amino acids. Trimming at V came to 5 bases and at J to 6 bases, leaving 5 bases not matched to a gene. CDR3 in amino acids: CASSRQGVGEQYV. CDR3 nucleotides: TGTGCCAGCAGCCGACAGGGGGTGGGCGAGCAGTACGTC.

This sequence joins TRBV2 and TRBJ1-2; possibly TRBD1 for D (6 bases). Germline V gene data show CDR1 as SNHLY and CDR2 as FYNNEI. The CDR3 is made up of 12 amino acids. The V end lost 8 bases, the J end lost 7 bases, and 14 bases lay between the germline ends. CDR3 loop: CASRPDSRGYTF. DNA for the CDR3: TGTGCCAGCCGACCGGACAGCCGTGGCTACACCTTC.

This chain uses TRBV5-6 with TRBJ2-7, with TRBD1 matching over 9 bases. V lost 6 bases, J lost 6 bases, and 10 bases stayed unmatched. The CDR3 is made up of 14 amino acids. CDR1 and CDR2 from the germline V gene are SGHDT and YYEEEE. CDR3 nucleotide sequence: TGTGCCAGCACACACGGGACAGGGTTTTCCGAGCAGTACTTC. This encodes CASTHGTGFSEQYF.

The rearrangement links TRBV5-6 to TRBJ1-5; D not certain. The CDR3 totals 15 residues. Deletions cut 6 bases from V and 0 bases from J, with 13 bases between. The germline V gene has CDR1 SGHDT and CDR2 YYEEEE. The CDR3 loop is CASTRRSFSNQPQHF. The DNA of the CDR3 is TGTGCCAGCACTAGACGGTCCTTTAGCAATCAGCCCCAGCATTTT.

The rearrangement uses TRBV6-1 and TRBJ1-1, with 8 bases fitting TRBD1. V shed 4 bases and J 1 base; nucleotides not matched to a gene: 11. CDR1 and CDR2 (germline): MNHNS, SASEGT. The length of the CDR3 is 17 residues. CDR3 sequence reads: CASSAPGQVGANTEAFF. The CDR3 bases are TGTGCCAGCAGTGCCCCGGGACAGGTTGGGGCGAACACTGAAGCTTTCTTT.

The J gene is TRBJ1-5, the V gene TRBV6-5; 7 bases map to TRBD1. Germline values: CDR1 MNHEY, CDR2 SVGAGI. The CDR3 is 13 residues long. J was trimmed by 8 bases and V by 6 bases; bases with no gene match: 7. This CDR3 reads CASRGTDGEPQHF. The CDR3 nucleotides are TGTGCCAGCAGAGGGACAGACGGCGAGCCCCAGCATTTT.

The chain has TRBV30 and TRBJ2-3; the match to TRBD2 covers 8 bases. CDR1 is GTSNPN, CDR2 SVGIG, per germline (reference sequence). Unmatched junction bases numbered 7, after V lost 3 bases and J lost 2 bases. The CDR3 runs to 15 residues. CDR3 amino acids: CAWSPLAGYTDTQYF. In DNA, the CDR3 is TGTGCCTGGAGCCCGCTAGCGGGCTACACAGATACGCAGTATTTT.

This chain links TRBV3-1 (or the pseudogene TRBV3-2) with TRBJ2-7; D is possibly TRBD1 (7 bases). CDR1 LGHDT and CDR2 YNNKEL come from the germline V gene (reference sequence). Trimming took 4 bases from V and 1 from J, leaving 17 bases between them. The length of the CDR3 is 16 residues. As DNA, the CDR3 is TGTGCCAGCAGCCCCACAGGAGGGACAGAATCCTACGAGCAGTACTTC. Translating it yields CASSPTGGTESYEQYF.

The CDR3 is CASSVGPGQGGFF. The CDR3, as DNA: TGTGCCAGCAGTGTTGGACCCGGACAGGGGGGGTTCTTC. V and J are TRBV12-3 or TRBV12-4 and TRBJ2-1; 10 nucleotides align to TRBD1. The CDR3 covers 13 residues. J was trimmed by 15 bases and V by 5 bases; bases with no gene match: 10.